The source of this TCR beta chain is a study of T cell responses to AZD1222 COVID-19 vaccine listed by TCRdb under 2021. About the study as a whole: AZD1222 recipients given second doses at about 4 weeks or at about 12 weeks were pooled, since spike-specific TCR depth and breadth were not found to differ between the two schedules. A total of about 230 trial participants underwent TCR sequencing, of whom about 210 received two doses of AZD1222 and about 25 received two doses of the MenACWY control vaccine. Trial participants were enrolled by age into 18-55, 56-69 and 70-plus year subgroups, with about 150, 28 and 57 TCR-sequenced participants respectively. Findings and caveats that apply to the study as a whole: After two AZD1222 doses, spike-specific TCR breadth and depth were significantly higher than at day 0 and than in MenACWY recipients. In the small 56-69-year group, the increase in depth fell short of significance, most likely because of low power. Conclusions about previously exposed vaccinees are limited because only six or seven AZD1222 recipients were SARS-CoV-2 seropositive at baseline. Because no day 14 peak-response samples were available, the repertoires could be characterized only after the peak T cell response. CD4 TCRs associated with the vaccine covered the entire spike protein, and the dominant responses were in regions 160-218 and 743-854. Epitopes outside the regions mutated in the B.1.351 and B.1.1.7 variants were reportedly recognized by nearly half of the unique spike-specific TCRs. Participants were mostly white British, with more females than males. The authors suggested clonal diversity may have been underestimated.

Reading from cysteine to phenylalanine, the CDR3 counts 15 amino acids. Here the CDR3 DNA is all that survives: 45 bases in frame from base 1. CDR1 and CDR2 were assigned from the germline V gene as WSHSY and SAAADI. Compared with germline, V lacks 3 bases and J lacks 5 bases; bases without a gene match: 7. What the time point label conveys for this sample: baseline before first vaccination. The vaccinee samples were drawn from two UK trials, COV001 and COV002, one of which was a single-blind randomized controlled phase 2/3 trial testing AZD1222 (ChAdOx1 nCoV-19) in healthy adults. For TCRbeta chain sequencing, PBMC samples from trial participants were taken at day 0 and at day 28 after the second dose. The CDR3 regions of human TCRbeta chains were analyzed by immunosequencing. Under the source paper's analysis protocol: TCRs in the repertoires were matched against a reference library of SARS-CoV-2-specific TCRs that had been generated with the MIRA antigen-specificity platform. Breadth meant the fraction of unique TCRs that were SARS-CoV-2-associated, whereas depth meant the fraction of total T cells that were SARS-CoV-2-associated. Using the MIRA data, each spike-specific TCR was mapped to the spike region that the TCR reacts to and placed in a CD4 or CD8 class. Log10-transformed breadth and depth values were compared by one-way ANOVA with Sidak's multiple comparisons tests. The clones in this table, taken by TCRdb from immuneACCESS, are in-frame only. Not every clone is retained; where verified, under half of the shortfall comes from an unresolved V gene, and the cause of the rest is unknown. V, J and clone size were drawn from that table, and D and trimming were deduced from the DNA. This sample has fewer than 150,000 clones in its table, and 70% to 90% of those were observed once. The ten biggest clones cover less than 6% of the sample.

As for this clone: Its antigen is currently not known. Base quality data are lacking; no much larger clone is found one base away.

The sequence is built from TRBV10-2 and TRBJ1-5; TRBD1 aligns with 7 central bases. Sequencing used peripheral blood, obtained on day 0 of AZD1222 vaccination. The TCR sequence derives from an adult in good health. Here is the DNA: TGCGCCAGCAGTGACTCAACAGGGGAAGATCAGCCCCAGCATTTT. This encodes CASSDSTGEDQPQHF.